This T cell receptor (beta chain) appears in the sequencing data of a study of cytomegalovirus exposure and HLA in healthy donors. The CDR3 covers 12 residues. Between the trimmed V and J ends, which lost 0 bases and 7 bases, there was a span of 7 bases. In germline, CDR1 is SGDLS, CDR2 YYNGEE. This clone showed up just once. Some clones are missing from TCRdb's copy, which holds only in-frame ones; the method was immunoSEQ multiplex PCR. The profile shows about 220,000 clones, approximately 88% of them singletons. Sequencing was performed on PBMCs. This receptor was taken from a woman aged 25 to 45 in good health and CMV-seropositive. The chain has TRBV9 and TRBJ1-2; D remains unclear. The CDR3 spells CASSVGSSGYTF. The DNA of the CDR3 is TGTGCCAGCAGCGTAGGCAGTTCTGGCTACACCTTC.